This T cell receptor beta chain came from a study of PD-L1 blockade in urothelial cancer. Study context: Beginning in about 2014, patients received atezolizumab, given as 1,200 mg intravenously every 3 weeks. Analyzed time points were 3 weeks (second dose) and 6 weeks after therapy began. Enrolled patients had been treated previously with 0 to 3 chemotherapy regimens.

Sequencing used immunoSEQ multiplex PCR; TCRdb keeps in-frame clones, though not all of them. The table has about 130,000 clones, around 86% seen once. Time point specified: peripheral blood 6 weeks after treatment start. CDR1 MGHRA and CDR2 YSYEKL come from the germline V gene. V was trimmed by 4 bases and J by 4 bases, leaving 9 bases between them. The CDR3 is 13 amino acids. This TCR came from a man in his fifties or sixties with urothelial cancer. Here the sequenced sample was PBMCs, taken around atezolizumab (anti-PD-L1) treatment. The chain couples TRBV4-1 to TRBJ2-3; no firm D call. CDR3 protein: CASSLLTADTQYF. CDR3 in DNA: TGCGCCAGCAGCCTTCTTACAGCAGATACGCAGTATTTT.